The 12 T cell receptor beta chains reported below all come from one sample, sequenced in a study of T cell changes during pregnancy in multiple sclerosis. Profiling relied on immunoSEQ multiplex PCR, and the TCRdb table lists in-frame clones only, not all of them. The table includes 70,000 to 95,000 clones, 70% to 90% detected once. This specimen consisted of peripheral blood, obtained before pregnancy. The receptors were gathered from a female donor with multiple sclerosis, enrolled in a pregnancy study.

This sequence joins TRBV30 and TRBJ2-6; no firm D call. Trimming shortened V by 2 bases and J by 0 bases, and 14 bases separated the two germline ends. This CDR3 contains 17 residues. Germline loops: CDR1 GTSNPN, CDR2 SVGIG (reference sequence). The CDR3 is CAWSWAGSYSGANVLTF. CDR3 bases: TGTGCCTGGAGTTGGGCAGGCTCCTACTCTGGGGCCAACGTCCTGACTTTC.

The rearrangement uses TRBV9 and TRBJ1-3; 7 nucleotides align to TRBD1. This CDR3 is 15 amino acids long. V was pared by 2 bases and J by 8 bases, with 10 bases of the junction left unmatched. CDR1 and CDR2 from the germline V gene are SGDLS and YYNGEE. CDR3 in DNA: TGTGCCAGCAGCGTGGAGCCGACGACAGGGTACACCATATATTTT. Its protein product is CASSVEPTTGYTIYF.

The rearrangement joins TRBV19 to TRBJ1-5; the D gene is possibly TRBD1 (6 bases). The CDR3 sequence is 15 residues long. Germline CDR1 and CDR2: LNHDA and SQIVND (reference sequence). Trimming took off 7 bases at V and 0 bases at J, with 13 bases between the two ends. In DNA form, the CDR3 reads TGTGCCAGTACCCGGGACATCTATAGCAATCAGCCCCAGCATTTT. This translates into CASTRDIYSNQPQHF.

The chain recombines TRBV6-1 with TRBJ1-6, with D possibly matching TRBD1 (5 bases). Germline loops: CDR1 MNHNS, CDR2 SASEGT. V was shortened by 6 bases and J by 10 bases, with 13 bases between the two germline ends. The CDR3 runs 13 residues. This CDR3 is CASREQGESPLHF. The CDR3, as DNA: TGTGCCAGCAGGGAGCAGGGTGAATCACCCCTCCACTTT.

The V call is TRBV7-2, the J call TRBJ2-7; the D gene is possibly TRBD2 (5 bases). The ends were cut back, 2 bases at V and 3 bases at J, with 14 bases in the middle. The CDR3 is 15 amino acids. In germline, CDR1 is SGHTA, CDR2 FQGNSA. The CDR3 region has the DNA TGTGCCAGCAGCTTATTGGGAGAGCGCCTCTACGAGCAGTACTTC. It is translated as CASSLLGERLYEQYF. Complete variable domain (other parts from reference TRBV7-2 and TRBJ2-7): GAGVSQSPSNKVTEKGKDVELRCDPISGHTALYWYRQSLGQGLEFLIYFQGNSAPDKSGLPSDRFSAERTGGSVSTLTIQRTQQEDSAVYLCASSLLGERLYEQYFGPGTRLTVT.

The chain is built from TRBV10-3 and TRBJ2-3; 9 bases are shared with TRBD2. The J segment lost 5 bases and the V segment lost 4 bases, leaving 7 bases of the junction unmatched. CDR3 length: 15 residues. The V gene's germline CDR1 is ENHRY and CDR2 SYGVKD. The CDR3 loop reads CAISGAGGYRDTQYF. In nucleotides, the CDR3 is TGTGCCATCAGTGGGGCGGGGGGGTACCGAGATACGCAGTATTTT.

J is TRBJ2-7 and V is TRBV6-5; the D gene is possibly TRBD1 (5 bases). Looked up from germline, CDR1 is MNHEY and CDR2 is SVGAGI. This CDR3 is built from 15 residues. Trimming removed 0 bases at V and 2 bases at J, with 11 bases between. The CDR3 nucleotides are TGTGCCAGCAGTTACTCGTCAGGGTTTCCCTACGAGCAGTACTTC. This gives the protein CASSYSSGFPYEQYF.

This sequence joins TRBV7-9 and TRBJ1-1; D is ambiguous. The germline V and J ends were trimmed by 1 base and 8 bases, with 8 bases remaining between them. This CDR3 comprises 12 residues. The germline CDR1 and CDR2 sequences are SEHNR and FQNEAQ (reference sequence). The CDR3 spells CASSLGPQEAFF. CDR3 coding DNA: TGTGCCAGCAGCTTAGGGCCCCAAGAAGCTTTCTTT.

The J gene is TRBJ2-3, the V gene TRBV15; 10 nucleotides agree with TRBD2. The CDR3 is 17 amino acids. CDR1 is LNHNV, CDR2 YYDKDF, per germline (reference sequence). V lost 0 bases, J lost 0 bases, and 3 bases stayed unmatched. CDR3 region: CATSRDLAGESTDTQYF. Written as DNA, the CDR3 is TGTGCCACCAGCAGAGACCTAGCGGGGGAGAGCACAGATACGCAGTATTTT. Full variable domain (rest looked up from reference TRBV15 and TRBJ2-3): DAMVIQNPRYQVTQFGKPVTLSCSQTLNHNVMYWYQQKSSQAPKLLFHYYDKDFNNEADTPDNFQSRRPNTSFCFLDIRSPGLGDTAMYLCATSRDLAGESTDTQYFGPGTRLTVL.

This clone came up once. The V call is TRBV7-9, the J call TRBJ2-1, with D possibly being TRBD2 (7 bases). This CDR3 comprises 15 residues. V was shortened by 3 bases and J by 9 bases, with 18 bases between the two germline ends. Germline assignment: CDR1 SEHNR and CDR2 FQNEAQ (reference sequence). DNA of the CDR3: TGTGCCAGCAGCTTGGCACCGTGGGGGGGGCCTGAGCAGTTCTTC. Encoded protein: CASSLAPWGGPEQFF.

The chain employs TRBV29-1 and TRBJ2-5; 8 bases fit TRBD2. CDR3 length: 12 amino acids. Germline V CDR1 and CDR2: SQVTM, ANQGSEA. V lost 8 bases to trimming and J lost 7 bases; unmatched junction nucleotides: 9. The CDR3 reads CSKIAGSGTQYF. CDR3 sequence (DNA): TGCAGCAAGATAGCGGGATCAGGGACCCAGTACTTC.

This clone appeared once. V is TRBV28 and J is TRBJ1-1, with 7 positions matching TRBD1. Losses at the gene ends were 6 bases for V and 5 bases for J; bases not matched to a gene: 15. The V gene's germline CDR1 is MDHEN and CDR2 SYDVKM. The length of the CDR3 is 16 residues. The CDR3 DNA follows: TGTGCCAGCAGCCTCCTCGACAGGGTGGGTTGGACTGAAGCTTTCTTT. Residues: CASSLLDRVGWTEAFF.